This T cell receptor (beta chain) was sequenced during a study of Ad26.COV2.S vaccination and SARS-CoV-2 variants. Trimming cost V 3 bases and J 10 bases, with 4 bases left between them. The germline V gene encodes CDR1 SNHLY and CDR2 FYNNEI. The CDR3 length is 10 residues. This sample's treatment: roughly 20 received Ad26.COV2.S at low or high dose, single or two shots; 5 received placebo; per-sample allocation not given. Day 63 after the first injection of vaccine or placebo was the sampling time. Method: immunoSEQ multiplex PCR; TCRdb's copy keeps in-frame clones and lacks some. The sample shows hundreds of thousands of clones, around 88% of them seen only once.

This material consisted of peripheral blood, taken in a trial of Ad26.COV2.S vaccine versus placebo. This receptor was taken from a person between 18 and 59 years old who received the Ad26.COV2.S COVID-19 vaccine or a placebo. The chain is built from TRBV2 and TRBJ2-1; D unresolved. The CDR3 nucleotides read TGTGCCAGCAGTGATGAAGAGCAGTTCTTC. It specifies CASSDEEQFF.